The 14 T cell receptor beta chains listed next were all sequenced from one sample in a study of blood T cell repertoires in COVID-19. Profiled with immunoSEQ multiplex PCR; TCRdb holds only in-frame clones, not every one. The sample comprises roughly 200,000 clones, around 84% of which are singletons, and roughly 20% rests with the top ten. Sequencing was performed on PBMCs or T cells enriched from blood (not recorded which). These receptors all come from a man in his forties who had recovered from COVID-19.

This clone was detected once. V is TRBV5-1 and J is TRBJ2-5; perhaps TRBD2 as D (6 bases). The CDR3 covers 14 residues. CDR1 is SGHRS, CDR2 YFSETQ, per germline. V shed 3 bases and J shed 1 base, with 10 bases lying between them. The CDR3 DNA sequence: TGCGCCAGCAGCTCGGGGACTCTCCAAGAGACCCAGTACTTC. Translation gives CASSSGTLQETQYF.

This chain links TRBV7-9 with TRBJ2-5, with TRBD1 matching over 9 bases. The V gene's germline CDR1 is SEHNR and CDR2 FQNEAQ (reference sequence). The V gene end was trimmed by 0 bases and the J gene end by 4 bases; junction bases not matched to a gene: 9. CDR3 length equals 17 residues. DNA for the CDR3: TGTGCCAGCAGCTTAGCCGACAGGGGGAGAGGATTAGAGACCCAGTACTTC. It is translated as CASSLADRGRGLETQYF.

This clone was seen a handful of times. This chain connects TRBV21-1 to TRBJ2-7; the tabulated D call, TRBD1, remains unverified against the DNA. TRBV21-1 is a pseudogene. The CDR3 sequence is 15 residues long. The CDR3: CASSPRGQGPYEQYF. As DNA, the CDR3 is TGTGCCAGCAGCCCAAGGGGACAGGGGCCCTACGAGCAGTACTTC.

This sequence joins TRBV5-1 and TRBJ2-7; D perhaps matches TRBD1 (6 bases). V lost 1 base to trimming and J lost 0 bases, with 8 bases between them. The CDR3 runs 14 residues. Germline lookup yields CDR1 SGHRS and CDR2 YFSETQ. The CDR3 nucleotides read TGCGCCAGCAGCTTGACAGGGAGCTCCTACGAGCAGTACTTC. Protein product: CASSLTGSSYEQYF.

The chain uses TRBV18 and TRBJ2-1, with TRBD2 identical over 9 bases. The CDR3 extends over 16 amino acids. V was clipped by 0 bases and J by 5 bases; unmatched bases: 5. Germline V CDR1 and CDR2: KGHSH, LQKENI. CDR3 nucleotides: TGTGCCAGCTCACCACCGCGGGGGGGGGCAAACAATGAGCAGTTCTTC. Translation gives CASSPPRGGANNEQFF.

The chain recombines TRBV21-1 with TRBJ1-2; TRBD1 is the table's D call, not checked against the DNA. TRBV21-1 is assigned pseudogene status. CDR3 length: 12 residues. CDR3 sequence reads: CASLEGAPGYTF. DNA of the CDR3: TGTGCCTCCTTGGAGGGGGCGCCTGGCTACACCTTC.

CDR3 in DNA: TGTGCCAGCAGTGAACGGGGACAGATGAACACTGAAGCTTTCTTT. Its translation: CASSERGQMNTEAFF. This sequence joins TRBV6-1 and TRBJ1-1; TRBD1 agrees at 7 bases. V lost 2 bases and J lost 0; bases outside the gene matches: 3. The CDR3 contains 15 residues. Germline V CDR1 and CDR2: MNHNS, SASEGT.

The chain uses TRBV25-1 and TRBJ2-7; 8 nucleotides agree with TRBD2. After removal of 8 bases from V and 4 bases from J, the junction contained 1 base not matched to a gene. Germline-derived CDR1 and CDR2 are MGHDK and SYGVNS. The CDR3 is 11 residues long. The CDR3 region is CASERGYEQYF. CDR3 coding DNA: TGTGCCAGCGAGCGGGGGTACGAGCAGTACTTC.

V is TRBV30 and J is TRBJ1-1, with 7 nucleotides matching TRBD1. The V gene end was trimmed by 7 bases and the J gene end by 0 bases; junction bases not matched to a gene: 5. The CDR3 totals 13 residues. Germline V lookup: CDR1 GTSNPN, CDR2 SVGIG (reference sequence). CDR3 sequence: CALTTGMNTEAFF. The CDR3 DNA reads TGTGCCTTGACGACAGGGATGAACACTGAAGCTTTCTTT.

The V and J genes are TRBV7-9 and TRBJ2-5, with D perhaps TRBD2 (5 bases). The germline V and J ends were trimmed by 5 bases and 5 bases, with 12 bases remaining between them. The CDR3 loop spans 13 amino acids. Germline assignment: CDR1 SEHNR and CDR2 FQNEAQ (reference sequence). The CDR3 sequence is CASSTDSVETQYF. CDR3 nucleotide sequence: TGTGCCAGCAGCACCGATAGCGTTGAGACCCAGTACTTC.

This clone has only a few counts. The chain is built from TRBV5-6 and TRBJ1-2; D uncertain. This CDR3 comprises 13 residues. The V gene's germline CDR1 is SGHDT and CDR2 YYEEEE. V was cut by 2 bases and J by 6 bases, with 11 bases left in between. CDR3 coding DNA: TGTGCCAGCAGCTTCCGGAACGGGGATGGCTACACCTTC. Protein sequence: CASSFRNGDGYTF. The complete variable domain, with remaining parts taken from reference TRBV5-6 and TRBJ1-2, reads DAGVTQSPTHLIKTRGQQVTLRCSPKSGHDTVSWYQQALGQGPQFIFQYYEEEERQRGNFPDRFSGHQFPNYSSELNVNALLLGDSALYLCASSFRNGDGYTFGSGTRLTVV.

V usage is TRBV5-4 and J usage is TRBJ2-7; TRBD2 aligns across 12 bases. With 4 bases clipped from V and 5 bases from J, the junction kept 7 bases outside the gene matches. This CDR3 has 15 residues. CDR1 and CDR2 (germline): SGHNT, YYREEE (reference sequence). CDR3 protein: CASSPTSGSGNEQYF. CDR3 bases: TGTGCCAGCAGCCCGACTAGCGGGAGCGGCAACGAGCAGTACTTC. The full variable domain, rest sourced from reference TRBV5-4 and TRBJ2-7, is ETGVTQSPTHLIKTRGQQVTLRCSSQSGHNTVSWYQQALGQGPQFIFQYYREEENGRGNFPPRFSGLQFPNYSSELNVNALELDDSALYLCASSPTSGSGNEQYFGPGTRLTVT.

The rearrangement uses TRBV10-2 and TRBJ2-7; maybe TRBD1 (5 bases). Trimming took 2 bases from V and 0 from J, leaving 11 bases between them. Germline V CDR1 and CDR2: WSHSY, SAAADI. This CDR3 contains 15 residues. CDR3 residues: CASSEGAAPSYEQYF. CDR3 nucleotides: TGCGCCAGCAGTGAGGGGGCGGCGCCCTCCTACGAGCAGTACTTC.

This chain connects TRBV20-1 to TRBJ1-1, with a weak D call TRBD1 (5 bases). Per the germline V gene, CDR1 is DFQATT and CDR2 is SNEGSKA (reference sequence). V lost 3 bases and J 4 bases, leaving 18 bases between the germline ends. The length of the CDR3 is 15 residues. In nucleotides, the CDR3 is TGCAGTGCTAGTACGTTGGGGGGACGGAGCACTGAAGCTTTCTTT. Translation: CSASTLGGRSTEAFF.